A single sample is the source of the 31 T cell receptor beta chains below, sequenced in a study of shared clonotypes between healthy human individuals. Libraries were prepared by immunoSEQ multiplex PCR; TCRdb keeps only in-frame clonotypes and omits some of them. The sample has around 2,000,000 clones, 90% to 95% seen once. Positively selected for CCR7, the CD45RO-negative cells used as naive CD8 cells excluded terminally differentiated effector memory CD45RA+ cells. The specimen sequenced was naive CD8+ T cells from PBMCs. The receptors shown here come from a man between 18 and 35 years old in good health. Some clones in this sample may be carry-over from other donors' samples.

This sequence joins TRBV27 and TRBJ2-7; the match to TRBD1 covers 9 bases. The V gene end was trimmed by 10 bases and the J gene end by 5 bases; junction bases not matched to a gene: 15. There are 15 residues in the CDR3. Germline V gene sequence: CDR1 MNHEY, CDR2 SMNVEV (reference sequence). Here the CDR3 reads CATAFRGTGTHEQYF. In DNA, the CDR3 is TGTGCCACCGCATTTAGGGGGACAGGGACACACGAGCAGTACTTC.

The chain has TRBV10-3 and TRBJ1-2, with 12 bases fitting TRBD1. The CDR3 has 18 amino acids. Trimming took 3 bases from V and 2 from J; bases not matched to a gene: 10. Per germline, CDR1 ENHRY and CDR2 SYGVKD. The CDR3 DNA is TGTGCCATCAGTGAACCCCGGGACAGGGGGCAAGTAAACTATGGCTACACCTTC. This sequence encodes CAISEPRDRGQVNYGYTF.

The chain combines TRBV4-1 with TRBJ2-1, with D possibly matching TRBD2 (5 bases). The CDR3 has 17 amino acids. The V end lost 0 bases, the J end lost 8 bases, and 20 bases lay between the germline ends. CDR1 is MGHRA and CDR2 is YSYEKL in the germline V gene. The CDR3 nucleotides are TGCGCCAGCAGCCAAGAGCTTCCAGCGGCCCTACCCGATGAGCAGTTCTTC. Encoded protein: CASSQELPAALPDEQFF.

A single count supports this clone. The genes are TRBV28 and TRBJ2-7, with TRBD1 identical over 9 bases. Trimming at V came to 6 bases and at J to 3 bases, leaving 12 bases not matched to a gene. The CDR3 is 16 residues long. Germline V gives CDR1 MDHEN, CDR2 SYDVKM. The CDR3 sequence: CASSLGQGWVNYEQYF. For the CDR3, the DNA is TGTGCCAGCAGCTTAGGACAGGGGTGGGTTAACTACGAGCAGTACTTC.

V and J are TRBV27 and TRBJ2-2; possibly TRBD1 or TRBD2 for D (5 bases each). Looked up from germline, CDR1 is MNHEY and CDR2 is SMNVEV (reference sequence). The CDR3 runs to 16 residues. Between the trimmed V and J ends, which lost 5 bases and 5 bases, there was a span of 18 bases. CDR3 DNA sequence: TGTGCCAGCAGTCGACCCCGAGGGGCGCAGACCGGGGAGCTGTTTTTT. Translation gives CASSRPRGAQTGELFF.

In this sample, this clone turned up once. V usage is TRBV10-3 and J usage is TRBJ2-5; 14 bases agree with TRBD2. Germline-derived CDR1 and CDR2 are ENHRY and SYGVKD. The CDR3 spans 18 residues. V was pared by 0 bases and J by 5 bases, with 8 bases of the junction left unmatched. The CDR3 sequence: CAISESGLAGASGETQYF. The CDR3 DNA reads TGTGCCATCAGTGAGTCGGGACTAGCGGGAGCAAGTGGGGAGACCCAGTACTTC.

The chain couples TRBV2 to TRBJ2-1; 8 bases agree with TRBD2. This CDR3 has 16 residues. Unmatched junction bases numbered 17, after V lost 11 bases and J lost 5 bases. Germline V gives CDR1 SNHLY, CDR2 FYNNEI. The CDR3 nucleotides read TGTGCCGTTGGCGGGGGGCCCGAGGGCCCAAACAATGAGCAGTTCTTC. Its translation is CAVGGGPEGPNNEQFF.

This rearrangement joins TRBV4-1 to TRBJ2-3; 10 nucleotides match TRBD2. V lost 1 base and J lost 4; bases outside the gene matches: 8. CDR3 length: 17 amino acids. CDR1 MGHRA and CDR2 YSYEKL come from the germline V gene. CDR3 in amino acids: CASSQGQGLAFADTQYF. CDR3 DNA: TGCGCCAGCAGCCAAGGGCAGGGACTAGCGTTCGCAGATACGCAGTATTTT.

V gene TRBV6-6 combines with J gene TRBJ1-1, with no clear D. The germline gives CDR1 MNHNY, CDR2 SVGAGI (reference sequence). CDR3 length: 14 residues. The germline V and J ends were trimmed by 4 bases and 0 bases, with 9 bases remaining between them. CDR3 sequence reads: CASSSITLNTEAFF. CDR3 DNA sequence: TGTGCCAGCAGTTCGATCACACTGAACACTGAAGCTTTCTTT.

The count of this clone is one. This sample includes further DNA sequences coding for the same CDR3. V and J are TRBV7-8 and TRBJ2-1, with a possible D match to TRBD2 (7 bases). The V end lost 6 bases, the J end lost 1 base, and 13 bases lay between the germline ends. This CDR3 is built from 15 residues. Germline V gene lookup returns CDR1 SGHVS and CDR2 FQNEAQ. CDR3 amino acids: CASSLGRGSYNEQFF. The CDR3 nucleotides are TGTGCCAGCAGTCTTGGGAGGGGGTCCTACAATGAGCAGTTCTTC.

The V and J genes are TRBV7-9 and TRBJ2-7; D is possibly TRBD1 (5 bases). The CDR3 extends over 13 amino acids. CDR1 and CDR2 from the germline V gene are SEHNR and FQNEAQ (reference sequence). V lost 6 bases and J 2 bases, leaving 11 bases between the germline ends. The CDR3, as DNA: TGTGCCAGCAGGTCGACAGACCCCTACGAGCAGTACTTC. Translated, it gives CASRSTDPYEQYF.

The V gene is TRBV7-2, the J gene TRBJ1-5; D is unresolved. Between the trimmed V and J ends, which lost 5 bases and 2 bases, there was a span of 13 bases. The V gene's germline CDR1 is SGHTA and CDR2 FQGNSA. The CDR3 runs 15 residues. DNA of the CDR3: TGTGCCAGCAGCCGGGCCTCGGATCGCAATCAGCCCCAGCATTTT. Protein: CASSRASDRNQPQHF. The whole variable domain, filled in from reference TRBV7-2 and TRBJ1-5, reads GAGVSQSPSNKVTEKGKDVELRCDPISGHTALYWYRQSLGQGLEFLIYFQGNSAPDKSGLPSDRFSAERTGGSVSTLTIQRTQQEDSAVYLCASSRASDRNQPQHFGDGTRLSIL.

V is TRBV5-6 and J is TRBJ2-7; 10 nucleotides agree with TRBD2. V was pared by 5 bases and J by 2 bases, with 10 bases of the junction left unmatched. The CDR3 runs 16 residues. Germline lookup yields CDR1 SGHDT and CDR2 YYEEEE. CDR3 loop: CASRPISGGPAYEQYF. The CDR3, as DNA: TGTGCCAGCAGACCGATTAGCGGGGGGCCCGCCTACGAGCAGTACTTC. Combining the CDR3 with reference TRBV5-6 and TRBJ2-7 gives the whole variable domain DAGVTQSPTHLIKTRGQQVTLRCSPKSGHDTVSWYQQALGQGPQFIFQYYEEEERQRGNFPDRFSGHQFPNYSSELNVNALLLGDSALYLCASRPISGGPAYEQYFGPGTRLTVT.

J is TRBJ1-1 and V is TRBV11-1, with D hard to call. CDR1 is SGHAT, CDR2 FQDESV, per germline (reference sequence). The CDR3 totals 15 residues. Trimming removed 5 bases from V and 4 bases from J, with 17 bases in between. As DNA, the CDR3 is TGTGCCAGCAGCCCAGAGGCGGGCACCCTCACTGAAGCTTTCTTT. Its protein is CASSPEAGTLTEAFF.

The chain recombines TRBV27 with TRBJ2-1, with unresolved D. With 6 bases removed from V and 1 base from J, the gap between germline ends came to 13 bases. Looked up from germline, CDR1 is MNHEY and CDR2 is SMNVEV (reference sequence). CDR3 length: 15 amino acids. CDR3 bases: TGTGCCAGCAGCCTTCGGCCCCCATCCTACAATGAGCAGTTCTTC. It is translated as CASSLRPPSYNEQFF.

CDR3 nucleotides: TGTGCCAGCAGTGGGGTGGGGGGGCTACTGGCCAAAAACATTCAGTACTTC. This encodes CASSGVGGLLAKNIQYF. The chain employs TRBV27 and TRBJ2-4, with D possibly being TRBD2 (7 bases). V lost 5 bases, J lost 1 base, and 18 bases lay in between. Germline CDR1 MNHEY, CDR2 SMNVEV (reference sequence). This CDR3 is 17 amino acids long.

The CDR3 reads CASSPGRHSYNEQFF. CDR3 bases: TGTGCCAGCAGTCCCGGGAGGCACTCCTACAATGAGCAGTTCTTC. The chain employs TRBV6-4 and TRBJ2-1, with 7 bases that match TRBD2. Germline values: CDR1 MRHNA, CDR2 SNTAGT. V trimming: 5 bases; J trimming: 0 bases; junction bases outside the gene matches: 4. This CDR3 contains 15 residues.

The genes are TRBV10-2 and TRBJ1-1; TRBD1 is a possible D gene (5 bases). The CDR3 loop spans 15 amino acids. The germline gives CDR1 WSHSY, CDR2 SAAADI. With 0 bases removed from V and 4 bases from J, the gap between germline ends came to 12 bases. CDR3 nucleotides: TGCGCCAGCAGTGAGTCTAGGAGGGGAGGCACTGAAGCTTTCTTT. Its translation is CASSESRRGGTEAFF.

This clone was observed a few times. The rearrangement uses TRBV9 and TRBJ1-4; D gene unclear. This CDR3 is built from 13 residues. Germline V CDR1 and CDR2: SGDLS, YYNGEE. Trimming pared 3 bases from V and 7 bases from J, leaving 10 bases between. CDR3 coding DNA: TGTGCCAGCAGCGCCGGGAACAGTGAAAAACTGTTTTTT. Translating it yields CASSAGNSEKLFF.

As to this clone: At the DNA level, this CDR3 is encoded by other sequences in the same sample as well. The chain joins TRBV29-1 to TRBJ2-1, with TRBD1 matching over 10 bases. The V and J ends lost 7 bases and 7 bases, in that order; junction bases with no gene match: 4. CDR3 size: 12 residues. From germline, CDR1 is SQVTM and CDR2 ANQGSEA. CDR3 coding DNA: TGCAGCGCCCGGACAGGGGGGAATGAGCAGTTCTTC. Encoded protein: CSARTGGNEQFF.

The chain couples TRBV7-8 to TRBJ2-7; no definite D call. Germline CDR1 is SGHVS and CDR2 is FQNEAQ. V was cut by 5 bases and J by 2 bases, with 13 bases left in between. CDR3 size: 14 residues. CDR3 sequence (DNA): TGTGCCAGCAGCCGAACGGGCTCAGCCTACGAGCAGTACTTC. Translation gives CASSRTGSAYEQYF.

This sequence joins TRBV28 and TRBJ2-2, with TRBD1 matching over 7 bases. Germline V gene sequence: CDR1 MDHEN, CDR2 SYDVKM. This CDR3 has 13 residues. With 4 bases clipped from V and 6 bases from J, the junction kept 2 bases outside the gene matches. The CDR3, as DNA: TGTGCCAGCAGTTACAGGGGACCCGGGGAGCTGTTTTTT. As protein: CASSYRGPGELFF.

The chain is built from TRBV4-1 and TRBJ1-2; 8 bases line up with TRBD1. The CDR3 has 15 residues. CDR1 is MGHRA and CDR2 is YSYEKL in the germline V gene. Trimming cost V 0 bases and J 8 bases; bases outside gene matches: 8. The CDR3 DNA is TGCGCCAGCAGCCAAGACCGACAGGGGAACTTAGGCTACACCTTC. Translated, it gives CASSQDRQGNLGYTF.

The DNA for the CDR3 is TGTGCCAGCAGTCAAGACAGGGGGCCACCCTACGAGCAGTACTTC. This codes for CASSQDRGPPYEQYF. The genes are TRBV27 and TRBJ2-7, with 10 nucleotides matching TRBD1. There are 15 residues in the CDR3. From germline, CDR1 is MNHEY and CDR2 SMNVEV (reference sequence). With 5 bases clipped from V and 2 bases from J, the junction kept 6 bases outside the gene matches.

The chain uses TRBV5-4 and TRBJ2-7, with D unclear. CDR1 SGHNT and CDR2 YYREEE come from the germline V gene (reference sequence). The CDR3 runs to 16 residues. Trimming stripped 0 bases from V and 4 bases from J, with 17 bases between. CDR3 nucleotides: TGTGCCAGCAGCTTGGGGCGCTCACAGTACACTTACGAGCAGTACTTC. Translated: CASSLGRSQYTYEQYF.

The chain has TRBV11-2 and TRBJ2-7; D possibly corresponds to TRBD2 (5 bases). Germline-derived CDR1 and CDR2 are SGHAT and FQNNGV. Deletions cut 3 bases from V and 5 bases from J, with 8 bases between. The CDR3 contains 12 residues. CDR3 DNA sequence: TGTGCCAGCAGCTTCGTGAGGGACGAGCAGTACTTC. As protein: CASSFVRDEQYF.

The CDR3 DNA reads TGTGCCAGCTCCTCCCCTACCCTAGCGGGGTTGAATGAGCAGTTCTTC. Protein sequence: CASSSPTLAGLNEQFF. V and J are TRBV28 and TRBJ2-1; TRBD2 matches 9 bases. The CDR3 is made up of 16 amino acids. Germline CDR1 MDHEN, CDR2 SYDVKM. V shed 8 bases, J shed 7 bases, and the junction held 15 bases outside the gene matches.

The V call is TRBV27, the J call TRBJ1-1; D unclear. V shed 4 bases and J shed 4 bases, with 10 bases lying between them. Germline values: CDR1 MNHEY, CDR2 SMNVEV (reference sequence). This CDR3 is 13 amino acids long. The DNA for the CDR3 is TGTGCCAGCAGTTACGGGTATGGCACTGAAGCTTTCTTT. This codes for CASSYGYGTEAFF.

The genes are TRBV2 and TRBJ2-7; tentatively, D is TRBD1 (6 bases). The V gene's germline CDR1 is SNHLY and CDR2 FYNNEI. The V gene lost 3 bases and the J gene lost 0 bases, with 12 bases spanning the gap. The CDR3 has 15 residues. The CDR3 region has the DNA TGTGCCAGCAGTGAGGCGGCAGGGGCCTCCTACGAGCAGTACTTC. Its translation is CASSEAAGASYEQYF.

This chain connects TRBV6-4 to TRBJ2-1, with D possibly TRBD1 on 5 matching bases. V lost 2 bases and J lost 0, with 8 bases in between. The germline gives CDR1 MRHNA, CDR2 SNTAGT. This CDR3 comprises 15 residues. The CDR3 region has the DNA TGTGCCAGCAGTGACGACAGTTCCTCCTACAATGAGCAGTTCTTC. Amino acids: CASSDDSSSYNEQFF.

On this clone itself: The identical CDR3 is also encoded by other nucleotide sequences in the sample. In DNA form, the CDR3 reads TGTGCCAGCAGCTTAGTTGGGCAGGGTGAGACCCAGTACTTC. This encodes CASSLVGQGETQYF. This chain uses TRBV7-9 with TRBJ2-5; TRBD1 might be the D (5 bases). CDR3 length: 14 residues. The V gene's germline CDR1 is SEHNR and CDR2 FQNEAQ (reference sequence). Between the trimmed V and J ends, which lost 1 base and 5 bases, there was a span of 11 bases.